The 30 T cell receptor beta chains presented below share a single source sample, sequenced in a study of T-cell reconstitution after alpha-beta-depleted transplantation in children. Library preparation (for TCRbeta) was performed with unique molecular identifiers. In TCRdb, the PCR reads were re-called with MiXCR into one record per CDR3 protein. Of 200,000 to 250,000 distinct CDR3 sequences in the sample, around 9.5% were seen once. The starting material was PBMCs from the stem cell graft donor, obtained from the stem cell graft. The receptors come from a human donor who donated a stem cell graft to a child with acute lymphoblastic leukemia.

There are a few counts of this clonotype. The chain recombines TRBV5-1 with TRBJ1-1; TRBD1 might be the D (5 bases). The germline V gene has CDR1 SGHRS and CDR2 YFSETQ. V was cut by 0 bases and J by 5 bases, with 20 bases left in between. This CDR3 contains 17 residues. For the CDR3, the DNA is TGCGCCAGCAGCTTGGGGCCCCGGGGAGGGGCGCGTACTGAAGCTTTCTTT. As protein: CASSLGPRGGARTEAFF.

The table lists this clonotype with a few counts. V and J are TRBV6-5 and TRBJ1-4; no clear D. In germline, CDR1 is MNHEY, CDR2 SVGAGI. V was cut by 2 bases and J by 7 bases, with 11 bases left in between. The CDR3 runs to 14 residues. The CDR3 DNA follows: TGTGCCAGCAGTTACGGTGGGTCAGCTGAAAAACTGTTTTTT. Translated: CASSYGGSAEKLFF.

The chain recombines TRBV20-1 with TRBJ2-1; either TRBD1 or TRBD2 may fit D (6 bases each). CDR3 length equals 16 residues. Trimming pared 0 bases from V and 0 bases from J, leaving 12 bases between. Germline V gene lookup returns CDR1 DFQATT and CDR2 SNEGSKA (reference sequence). In nucleotides, the CDR3 is TGCAGTGCTAGAGATAGGAGGGGGAGCTCCTACAATGAGCAGTTCTTC. As protein: CSARDRRGSSYNEQFF.

Many counts were recorded for this clonotype. The chain joins TRBV27 to TRBJ2-1; D is unclear. Trimming cost V 1 base and J 9 bases, with 4 bases left between them. The CDR3 covers 11 residues. CDR1 is MNHEY and CDR2 is SMNVEV in the germline V gene (reference sequence). This chain's CDR3 is CASSLLSEQFF. CDR3 sequence (DNA): TGTGCCAGCAGTTTATTGAGTGAGCAGTTCTTC.

This clonotype was seen ten or more times. This chain joins TRBV4-1 and TRBJ2-1; unclear D gene. V lost 4 bases and J 0 bases, leaving 10 bases between the germline ends. Germline loops: CDR1 MGHRA, CDR2 YSYEKL. The CDR3 is 15 residues long. The CDR3 sequence: CASSLVESSYNEQFF. In DNA, the CDR3 is TGCGCCAGCAGCCTAGTGGAAAGCTCCTACAATGAGCAGTTCTTC.

This clonotype was counted between two and nine times. This chain joins TRBV20-1 and TRBJ1-5; TRBD1 matches 7 bases. Germline V gene lookup returns CDR1 DFQATT and CDR2 SNEGSKA (reference sequence). J lost 0 bases, V lost 1 base, and 12 bases had no gene match. The CDR3 is made up of 18 amino acids. CDR3: CSARVGGGGLVSNQPQHF. The CDR3 DNA reads as TGCAGTGCTAGAGTTGGAGGGGGCGGATTAGTTAGCAATCAGCCCCAGCATTTT.

This clonotype was picked up a small number of times. The rearrangement uses TRBV12-3 or TRBV12-4 and TRBJ2-7; no clear D. V shed 6 bases and J shed 2 bases, with 11 bases lying between them. The CDR3 consists of 13 residues. CDR3 in DNA: TGTGCCAGCAGCGAACAGACTGCCTACGAGCAGTACTTC. This codes for CASSEQTAYEQYF.

The chain joins TRBV29-1 to TRBJ2-6; D perhaps matches TRBD2 (5 bases). V lost 3 bases to trimming and J lost 3 bases, with 15 bases between them. CDR3 length: 16 amino acids. Germline CDR1 reads SQVTM; CDR2 reads ANQGSEA. The CDR3 nucleotides read TGCAGCGTTGAGGACTTCCCCCCAGGTGGGGCCAACGTCCTGACTTTC. This codes for CSVEDFPPGGANVLTF.

This clonotype has a count of ten or more. The chain joins TRBV6-2 or TRBV6-3 to TRBJ1-2; 7 bases agree with TRBD1. This CDR3 contains 12 residues. Losses at the gene ends were 7 bases for V and 5 bases for J; bases not matched to a gene: 4. Germline lookup yields CDR1 MNHEY and CDR2 SVGEGT. The CDR3 sequence is CASNDRAYGYTF. The DNA for the CDR3 is TGTGCCAGCAACGACAGGGCATATGGCTACACCTTC.

The chain links TRBV30 to TRBJ2-3; 10 bases fit TRBD1. Germline V lookup: CDR1 GTSNPN, CDR2 SVGIG (reference sequence). J lost 5 bases, V lost 4 bases, and 6 bases had no gene match. The CDR3 length is 14 residues. The CDR3 DNA reads as TGTGCCTGGACCCGACAGGGGGCAAGAGATACGCAGTATTTT. It translates to CAWTRQGARDTQYF.

This clonotype occurred a few times. The chain couples TRBV27 to TRBJ2-3, with D perhaps TRBD1 (5 bases). There are 16 residues in the CDR3. Germline CDR1 is MNHEY and CDR2 is SMNVEV (reference sequence). V was cut by 2 bases and J by 2 bases, with 14 bases left in between. The CDR3 nucleotides are TGTGCCAGCAGTTTAAGTGGCAGGGTAAACACAGATACGCAGTATTTT. It encodes CASSLSGRVNTDTQYF.

This clonotype was observed a few times. The chain recombines TRBV29-1 with TRBJ1-1, with 8 bases matching TRBD1. Unmatched junction bases numbered 8, after V lost 7 bases and J lost 4 bases. Germline V gene lookup returns CDR1 SQVTM and CDR2 ANQGSEA. This CDR3 has 13 amino acids. The CDR3: CSAATGAITEAFF. CDR3 coding DNA: TGCAGCGCCGCGACAGGGGCCATCACTGAAGCTTTCTTT.

J is TRBJ2-5 and V is TRBV12-3 or TRBV12-4; D is perhaps TRBD2 (5 bases). The CDR3 has 14 amino acids. Trimming took 3 bases from V and 4 from J, leaving 12 bases between them. CDR3 residues: CASSFGEGGETQYF. The CDR3, as DNA: TGTGCCAGCAGTTTTGGTGAGGGTGGAGAGACCCAGTACTTC.

This sequence joins TRBV9 and TRBJ2-5, with 9 bases fitting TRBD1. The CDR3 spans 16 residues. The ends lost 4 bases at V and 4 bases at J; junction bases unmatched: 11. Per the germline V gene, CDR1 is SGDLS and CDR2 is YYNGEE. The CDR3 spells CASSPRTGGGRETQYF. The CDR3 DNA sequence: TGTGCCAGCAGCCCCCGAACAGGGGGCGGACGAGAGACCCAGTACTTC.

This clonotype showed up many times. The chain recombines TRBV20-1 with TRBJ2-3; D remains ambiguous. Between the trimmed V and J ends, which lost 3 bases and 0 bases, there was a span of 7 bases. In germline, CDR1 is DFQATT, CDR2 SNEGSKA (reference sequence). The CDR3 loop spans 13 amino acids. In nucleotides, the CDR3 is TGCAGTGCTAGCTTGGGTAGCACAGATACGCAGTATTTT. This sequence encodes CSASLGSTDTQYF.

J is TRBJ2-1 and V is TRBV5-1; D tentatively reads TRBD1 or TRBD2 (6 bases each). Trimming took 4 bases from V and 5 from J, leaving 13 bases between them. CDR1 and CDR2 (germline): SGHRS, YFSETQ. The CDR3 loop spans 14 amino acids. The CDR3 sequence is CASSGSGGHNEQFF. CDR3 DNA: TGCGCCAGCAGCGGGAGTGGGGGGCACAATGAGCAGTTCTTC.

This chain uses TRBV7-2 with TRBJ1-1; D remains ambiguous. Germline CDR1 SGHTA, CDR2 FQGNSA. Trimming removed 3 bases from V and 7 bases from J, with 15 bases in between. The CDR3 totals 14 residues. Written as DNA, the CDR3 is TGTGCCAGCAGCTTTCTCGATACACGTAATGAAGCTTTCTTT. Protein sequence: CASSFLDTRNEAFF.

This clonotype was seen a handful of times. The genes are TRBV27 and TRBJ1-1; TRBD1 aligns across 8 bases. Germline assignment: CDR1 MNHEY and CDR2 SMNVEV (reference sequence). V lost 6 bases, J lost 3 bases, and 9 bases stayed unmatched. The CDR3 is made up of 15 amino acids. The CDR3 loop is CASRPDRAFYTEAFF. Written as DNA, the CDR3 is TGTGCCAGCAGGCCGGACAGGGCCTTTTACACTGAAGCTTTCTTT.

This clonotype was counted at least ten times. The J gene is TRBJ1-1, the V gene TRBV6-5, with D unresolved. This CDR3 has 15 residues. Per germline, CDR1 MNHEY and CDR2 SVGAGI. Between the trimmed V and J ends, which lost 2 bases and 1 base, there was a span of 11 bases. The CDR3, as DNA: TGTGCCAGCAGTTACGTCCCGTCCGGGAACACTGAAGCTTTCTTT. It specifies CASSYVPSGNTEAFF.

This clonotype has ten or more counts. The J gene is TRBJ2-7, the V gene TRBV5-6; TRBD2 matches at 9 bases. CDR1 SGHDT and CDR2 YYEEEE come from the germline V gene. The junction had 2 bases not matched to a gene; V was cut back by 0 bases and J by 4 bases. The CDR3 totals 14 residues. The CDR3 bases are TGTGCCAGCAGCTTGGTGGCGGGGGGGTACGAGCAGTACTTC. Its translation is CASSLVAGGYEQYF.

The chain couples TRBV30 to TRBJ1-5, with D uncertain. V was trimmed by 0 bases and J by 0 bases, leaving 9 bases between them. The CDR3 has 15 amino acids. The germline V gene has CDR1 GTSNPN and CDR2 SVGIG (reference sequence). CDR3 bases: TGTGCCTGGAGTGTGGCAGGCAGTAGCAATCAGCCCCAGCATTTT. Translating it yields CAWSVAGSSNQPQHF.

The chain is built from TRBV19 and TRBJ1-6; no clear D gene. CDR3 length: 16 amino acids. The germline V and J ends were trimmed by 5 bases and 7 bases, with 18 bases remaining between them. Germline V lookup: CDR1 LNHDA, CDR2 SQIVND (reference sequence). CDR3 nucleotide sequence: TGTGCCAGTAGTGTGCCGGGTGGCGGGAGGAATTCACCCCTCCACTTT. The encoded protein is CASSVPGGGRNSPLHF. Complete variable domain (other parts from reference TRBV19 and TRBJ1-6): DGGITQSPKYLFRKEGQNVTLSCEQNLNHDAMYWYRQDPGQGLRLIYYSQIVNDFQKGDIAEGYSVSREKKESFPLTVTSAQKNPTAFYLCASSVPGGGRNSPLHFGNGTRLTVT.

This clonotype was counted between two and nine times. This chain connects TRBV30 to TRBJ1-6; a weak D match, TRBD1 (6 bases). Germline V gene lookup returns CDR1 GTSNPN and CDR2 SVGIG (reference sequence). Between the trimmed V and J ends, which lost 2 bases and 9 bases, there was a span of 17 bases. This CDR3 is 15 amino acids long. CDR3 protein: CAWSPNQGFISPLHF. The CDR3 DNA reads as TGTGCCTGGAGTCCTAATCAGGGGTTCATTTCACCCCTCCACTTT.

The chain employs TRBV6-1 and TRBJ1-6, with D hard to call. The CDR3 consists of 13 residues. The V and J ends lost 7 bases and 8 bases respectively, with 12 bases between them. Per the germline V gene, CDR1 is MNHNS and CDR2 is SASEGT. This CDR3 is CASKKGVDSPLHF. CDR3 nucleotides: TGTGCCAGCAAAAAGGGAGTAGATTCACCCCTCCACTTT.

The table lists this clonotype with many counts. The CDR3 bases are TGTGCCAGCAGCTTAGGTCCGGGAGGTGTAGTCCCGACTGCTAACTATGGCTACACCTTC. It is translated as CASSLGPGGVVPTANYGYTF. The V call is TRBV7-9, the J call TRBJ1-2; the D is unclear. Germline lookup yields CDR1 SEHNR and CDR2 FQNEAQ (reference sequence). CDR3 length equals 20 residues. The germline V and J ends were trimmed by 1 base and 0 bases, with 24 bases remaining between them.

Ten or more counts support this clonotype. This sequence joins TRBV3-1 and TRBJ1-2; 7 nucleotides line up with TRBD1. CDR3 length: 15 amino acids. Germline CDR1 is LGHDT and CDR2 is YNNKEL (reference sequence). V trimming: 4 bases; J trimming: 7 bases; junction bases outside the gene matches: 12. CDR3 coding DNA: TGTGCCAGCAGCCGGTTGGCGGGGACAGAGGGTGGCTACACCTTC. It translates to CASSRLAGTEGGYTF.

This clonotype was seen more than once but under ten times. This chain uses TRBV4-2 with TRBJ1-1; D unclear. The CDR3 length is 12 residues. V lost 1 base, J lost 6 bases, and 6 bases lay in between. Germline CDR1 and CDR2: LGHNA and YNFKEQ. DNA for the CDR3: TGTGCCAGCAGCCAAGTCAGTTCTGAAGCTTTCTTT. It yields the protein CASSQVSSEAFF.

This clonotype has more than one count but fewer than ten. The chain uses TRBV27 and TRBJ2-4; 7 bases align to TRBD1. CDR3 length equals 16 residues. V lost 5 bases, J lost 3 bases, and 10 bases stayed unmatched. From germline, CDR1 is MNHEY and CDR2 SMNVEV (reference sequence). DNA for the CDR3: TGTGCCAGCAGTACCTCAGGGGGATGGGTCAAAAACATTCAGTACTTC. Residues: CASSTSGGWVKNIQYF.

V gene TRBV19 combines with J gene TRBJ1-1; weak D call: TRBD1 (5 bases). The germline gives CDR1 LNHDA, CDR2 SQIVND (reference sequence). This CDR3 region has 13 residues. Trimming shortened V by 6 bases and J by 1 base, and 9 bases separated the two germline ends. The CDR3 sequence: CASRHGTNTEAFF. The CDR3 DNA reads as TGTGCCAGTAGACATGGGACGAACACTGAAGCTTTCTTT.

This chain links TRBV7-9 with TRBJ1-2; D unclear. Germline V gene sequence: CDR1 SEHNR, CDR2 FQNEAQ (reference sequence). This CDR3 is built from 15 residues. Trimming took 4 bases from V and 3 from J, leaving 15 bases between them. As DNA, the CDR3 is TGTGCCAGCAGCTCTCCCATCAAAACTGACTATGGCTACACCTTC. Protein product: CASSSPIKTDYGYTF.